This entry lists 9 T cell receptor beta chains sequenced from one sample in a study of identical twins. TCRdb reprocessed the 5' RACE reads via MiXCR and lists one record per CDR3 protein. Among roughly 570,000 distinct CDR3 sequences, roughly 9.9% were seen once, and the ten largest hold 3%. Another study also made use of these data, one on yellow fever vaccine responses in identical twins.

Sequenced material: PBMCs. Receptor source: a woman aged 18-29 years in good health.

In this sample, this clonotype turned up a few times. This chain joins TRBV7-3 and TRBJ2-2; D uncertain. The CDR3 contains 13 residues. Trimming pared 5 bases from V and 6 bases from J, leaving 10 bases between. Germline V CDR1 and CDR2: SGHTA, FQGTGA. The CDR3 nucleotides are TGTGCCAGCAGCGGAAGTATCGCCGGGGAGCTGTTTTTT. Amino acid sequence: CASSGSIAGELFF.

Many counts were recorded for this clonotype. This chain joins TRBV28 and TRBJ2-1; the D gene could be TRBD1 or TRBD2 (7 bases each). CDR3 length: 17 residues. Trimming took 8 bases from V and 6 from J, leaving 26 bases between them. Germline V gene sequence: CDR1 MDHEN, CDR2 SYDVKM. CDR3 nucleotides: TGTGCCAGCTTTTCCGCGGGGGCTGTGAGGGGGCTCAATGAGCAGTTCTTC. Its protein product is CASFSAGAVRGLNEQFF.

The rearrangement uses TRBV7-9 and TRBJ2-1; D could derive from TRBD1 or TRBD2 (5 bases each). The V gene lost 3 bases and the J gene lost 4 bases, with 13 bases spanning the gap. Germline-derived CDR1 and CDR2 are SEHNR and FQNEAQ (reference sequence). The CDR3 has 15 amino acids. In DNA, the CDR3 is TGTGCCAGCAGCTTCGGGGTAGGGGAGTACAATGAGCAGTTCTTC. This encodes CASSFGVGEYNEQFF. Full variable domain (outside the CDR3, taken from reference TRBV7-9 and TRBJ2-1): DTGVSQNPRHKITKRGQNVTFRCDPISEHNRLYWYRQTLGQGPEFLTYFQNEAQLEKSRLLSDRFSAERPKGSFSTLEIQRTEQGDSAMYLCASSFGVGEYNEQFFGPGTRLTVL.

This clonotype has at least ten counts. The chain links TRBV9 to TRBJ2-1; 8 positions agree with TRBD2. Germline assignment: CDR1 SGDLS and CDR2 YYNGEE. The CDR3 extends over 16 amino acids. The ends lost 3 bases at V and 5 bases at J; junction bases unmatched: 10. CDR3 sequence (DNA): TGTGCCAGCAGCGCCAGAGTCGCGGGGGGAGACAATGAGCAGTTCTTC. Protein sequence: CASSARVAGGDNEQFF.

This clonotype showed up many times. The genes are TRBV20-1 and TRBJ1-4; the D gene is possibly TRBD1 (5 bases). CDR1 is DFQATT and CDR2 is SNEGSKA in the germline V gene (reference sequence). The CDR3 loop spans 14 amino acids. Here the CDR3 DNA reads TGCAGCCGGACGGGGGAGGTTACTGGCGAAAAACTGTTTTTT. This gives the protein CSRTGEVTGEKLFF.

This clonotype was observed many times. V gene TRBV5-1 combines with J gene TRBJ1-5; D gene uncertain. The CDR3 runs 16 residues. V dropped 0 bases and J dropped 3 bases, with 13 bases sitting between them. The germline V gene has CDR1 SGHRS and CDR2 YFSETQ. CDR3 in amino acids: CASSLGGSSANQPQHF. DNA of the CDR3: TGCGCCAGCAGCTTGGGGGGTTCTTCTGCCAATCAGCCCCAGCATTTT.

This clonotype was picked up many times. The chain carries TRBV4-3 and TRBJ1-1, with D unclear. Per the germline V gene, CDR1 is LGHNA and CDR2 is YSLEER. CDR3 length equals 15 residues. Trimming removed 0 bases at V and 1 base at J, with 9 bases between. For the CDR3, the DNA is TGCGCCAGCAGCCAAGATGTAAGGGAGAACACTGAAGCTTTCTTT. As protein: CASSQDVRENTEAFF.

This CDR3 is CASSSPRRGGFEQFF. Written as DNA, the CDR3 is TGTGCCAGCAGTTCCCCCCGGAGAGGGGGCTTTGAGCAGTTCTTC. The V call is TRBV28, the J call TRBJ2-1; TRBD1 aligns across 7 bases. V dropped 4 bases and J dropped 9; count of bases not matched to a gene: 12. This CDR3 region has 15 residues. Germline CDR1 MDHEN, CDR2 SYDVKM.

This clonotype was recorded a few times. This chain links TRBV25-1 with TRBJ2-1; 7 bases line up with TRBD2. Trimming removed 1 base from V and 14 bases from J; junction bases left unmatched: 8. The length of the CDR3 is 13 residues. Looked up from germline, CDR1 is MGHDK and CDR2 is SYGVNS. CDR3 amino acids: CASSEFGGGVEFF. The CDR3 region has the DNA TGTGCCAGCAGTGAATTTGGGGGAGGGGTGGAGTTCTTC. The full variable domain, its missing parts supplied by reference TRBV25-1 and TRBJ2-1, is EADIYQTPRYLVIGTGKKITLECSQTMGHDKMYWYQQDPGMELHLIHYSYGVNSTEKGDLSSESTVSRIRTEHFPLTLESARPSHTSQYLCASSEFGGGVEFFGPGTRLTVL.